This T cell receptor (beta chain) was captured by sequencing in a study of technical replicates of blood from a few donors. This CDR3 has 15 amino acids. The V gene lost 1 base and the J gene lost 1 base, with 7 bases spanning the gap. Germline V gene sequence: CDR1 SEHNR, CDR2 FQNEAQ (reference sequence). Profiled with immunoSEQ multiplex PCR; TCRdb holds only in-frame clones, not every one. This sample has over 75,000 clones, with about 97% found just once. This receptor was identified in a human donor in good health. The sequencing input was T cells isolated from PBMCs. This sequence joins TRBV7-9 and TRBJ2-2; D is possibly TRBD2 (6 bases). The DNA of the CDR3 is TGTGCCAGCAGCTTAGACGGGGGGAACACCGGGGAGCTGTTTTTT. Protein product: CASSLDGGNTGELFF.